This TCR beta chain is from a study of shared T cell receptors in the human thymus (dated by TCRdb to the early 2020s). In terms of the full investigation: The study examined how the human thymus generates shared, self-reactive T-cell receptor alpha chains.

V is reduced by 8 bases and J by 1 base, leaving a spacing of 14 bases between them. CDR1 and CDR2 are read off the germline V gene as MDHEN and SYDVKM. Taken from cysteine to phenylalanine, the CDR3 has 14 residues. Of the read, only the CDR3 DNA is kept; its 42 bases are in frame from base 1. Notes on this clone: Its antigen remains undetermined. The sample holds no much larger clone one base away, and base qualities are not on file.

Library preparation employed the immunoSEQ multiplex PCR assay. Here the immuneACCESS table is served through TCRdb, limited to in-frame sequences with V and J called. Missing clones are a known gap in these copies; in checked studies unresolved V genes cover under half, and the rest lacks a known reason. For this sample the table gives roughly 410,000 clones, of which 95% were detected only once. The biggest ten clones account for roughly 0.02% of the sample. The chain is assembled from TRBV28 and TRBJ1-1; the D segment could be TRBD1, given 5 matching bases. The receptor comes from a human donor. The source material was thymocytes. The CDR3 reads CASGWTLRNTEAFF. The sequenced DNA: TGTGCCAGCGGATGGACACTGCGGAACACTGAAGCTTTCTTT.